What follows are 24 T cell receptor beta chains derived from one specimen sequenced in a study of beta chain features in type 1 diabetes. For these TCRs, the target antigens are not known. Investigators reverse transcribed all isolated RNA, so they sequenced expressed TCRB transcripts. The data were produced by immunoSEQ multiplex PCR, yet TCRdb's version contains in-frame clones alone and is incomplete. This sample carries roughly 700,000 clones, 10% to 15% of them seen once, and the ten largest clones take approximately 0.02%. Overall study results and limits: Within each of all four CD4+ subsets, Type 1 diabetes patients had TCRB CDR3s that were moderately but significantly shorter.

Material for sequencing was naive CD4+ T cells from blood. These receptor sequences come from a man between 18 and 29 years old with type 1 diabetes.

This clone was observed a few times. V and J are TRBV2 and TRBJ2-3; 8 bases are shared with TRBD1. Trimming at V came to 9 bases and at J to 0 bases, leaving 8 bases not matched to a gene. The V gene's germline CDR1 is SNHLY and CDR2 FYNNEI. The CDR3 covers 15 residues. CDR3 amino acids: CASAFWTGSTDTQYF. The DNA for the CDR3 is TGTGCCAGTGCGTTTTGGACAGGGAGCACAGATACGCAGTATTTT. Full variable domain (outside the CDR3, taken from reference TRBV2 and TRBJ2-3): EPEVTQTPSHQVTQMGQEVILRCVPISNHLYFYWYRQILGQKVEFLVSFYNNEISEKSEIFDDQFSVERPDGSNFTLKIRSTKLEDSAMYFCASAFWTGSTDTQYFGPGTRLTVL.

This chain connects TRBV19 to TRBJ1-1; TRBD1 matches at 8 bases. V gave up 5 bases and J gave up 1 base; unmatched junction bases: 6. The CDR3 length is 15 residues. CDR1 and CDR2 (germline): LNHDA, SQIVND (reference sequence). The chain's CDR3 is CASSPWTGSNTEAFF. DNA of the CDR3: TGTGCCAGTAGTCCATGGACAGGGTCGAACACTGAAGCTTTCTTT.

This clone occurred a few times. The CDR3 DNA reads TGTGCCTGGAGTGTAACCCCCGAATCGCAGTTCTTC. It yields the protein CAWSVTPESQFF. V usage is TRBV30 and J usage is TRBJ2-1; D is ambiguous. The V end lost 0 bases, the J end lost 12 bases, and 12 bases lay between the germline ends. From germline, CDR1 is GTSNPN and CDR2 SVGIG (reference sequence). The CDR3 sequence is 12 residues long. The entire variable domain, with the rest obtained from reference TRBV30 and TRBJ2-1, is as follows: SQTIHQWPATLVQPVGSPLSLECTVEGTSNPNLYWYRQAAGRGLQLLFYSVGIGQISSEVPQNLSASRPQDRQFILSSKKLLLSDSGFYLCAWSVTPESQFFGPGTRLTVL.

This chain joins TRBV2 and TRBJ1-6; D unclear. Germline CDR1 SNHLY, CDR2 FYNNEI. The ends were cut back, 7 bases at V and 7 bases at J, with 20 bases in the middle. This CDR3 comprises 16 residues. CDR3 sequence (DNA): TGTGCCAGCATGTCCCCCTCCAAGGCATCAAATTCACCCCTCCACTTT. Translated, it gives CASMSPSKASNSPLHF. Supplemented by reference TRBV2 and TRBJ1-6, the full variable domain reads EPEVTQTPSHQVTQMGQEVILRCVPISNHLYFYWYRQILGQKVEFLVSFYNNEISEKSEIFDDQFSVERPDGSNFTLKIRSTKLEDSAMYFCASMSPSKASNSPLHFGNGTRLTVT.

This rearrangement joins TRBV25-1 to TRBJ2-5; 7 bases are shared with TRBD1. V dropped 4 bases and J dropped 1; count of bases not matched to a gene: 3. This CDR3 region has 14 residues. CDR1 is MGHDK, CDR2 SYGVNS, per germline. The CDR3 region is CASSVGTAQETQYF. The CDR3 nucleotides are TGTGCCAGCAGTGTAGGGACAGCCCAAGAGACCCAGTACTTC.

The V gene is TRBV6-5, the J gene TRBJ2-2; 7 nucleotides agree with TRBD1. This CDR3 is built from 14 residues. CDR1 MNHEY and CDR2 SVGAGI come from the germline V gene. J lost 6 bases, V lost 4 bases, and 5 bases had no gene match. This CDR3 is CASSSNRGAGELFF. Written as DNA, the CDR3 is TGTGCCAGCAGTTCAAACAGGGGCGCCGGGGAGCTGTTTTTT.

For the CDR3, the DNA is TGTGCCTCTGGGGAGGGGTTGAACACTGAAGCTTTCTTT. The encoded protein is CASGEGLNTEAFF. This chain links TRBV28 with TRBJ1-1; TRBD1 is a possible D gene (5 bases). The CDR3 sequence is 13 residues long. Trimming removed 11 bases from V and 0 bases from J, with 13 bases in between. CDR1 and CDR2 (germline): MDHEN, SYDVKM.

This clone was seen more than once but under ten times. The V call is TRBV15, the J call TRBJ1-1; D uncertain. From germline, CDR1 is LNHNV and CDR2 YYDKDF (reference sequence). V was shortened by 3 bases and J by 7 bases, with 12 bases between the two germline ends. This CDR3 has 13 amino acids. In DNA, the CDR3 is TGTGCCACCAGCAGTCCGGTGCTCCTTGAAGCTTTCTTT. It encodes CATSSPVLLEAFF.

There are a few counts of this clone. This chain connects TRBV2 to TRBJ2-1, with TRBD2 identical over 9 bases. This CDR3 spans 14 amino acids. Per the germline V gene, CDR1 is SNHLY and CDR2 is FYNNEI. The V and J ends lost 6 bases and 6 bases, in that order; junction bases with no gene match: 6. The DNA for the CDR3 is TGTGCCAGCAGCCGACTAGCGGCTCTCAATGAGCAGTTCTTC. Its protein product is CASSRLAALNEQFF.

The chain uses TRBV19 and TRBJ1-1, with D hard to call. CDR3 length: 15 amino acids. Trimming removed 1 base from V and 0 bases from J, with 9 bases in between. The germline gives CDR1 LNHDA, CDR2 SQIVND (reference sequence). In DNA form, the CDR3 reads TGTGCCAGTAGTATAGGAAGACAAGTGAACACTGAAGCTTTCTTT. Translated, it gives CASSIGRQVNTEAFF.

The chain joins TRBV10-3 to TRBJ2-1; D is unclear. Per the germline V gene, CDR1 is ENHRY and CDR2 is SYGVKD. V gave up 3 bases and J gave up 8 bases, with 17 bases separating them. The CDR3 extends over 15 amino acids. The CDR3: CAISDGPPGVDEQFF. The CDR3 DNA sequence: TGTGCCATCAGTGATGGACCCCCTGGGGTAGATGAGCAGTTCTTC.

The chain has TRBV5-1 and TRBJ2-1, with TRBD2 matching 8 bases. The germline V gene encodes CDR1 SGHRS and CDR2 YFSETQ. V gave up 0 bases and J gave up 4 bases; unmatched junction bases: 3. The length of the CDR3 is 15 residues. The CDR3 sequence: CASSLDAGGYNEQFF. DNA for the CDR3: TGCGCCAGCAGCTTGGATGCGGGGGGATACAATGAGCAGTTCTTC.

This clone was seen a few times. The rearrangement joins TRBV5-6 to TRBJ2-1; D is perhaps TRBD1 (5 bases). The germline V gene encodes CDR1 SGHDT and CDR2 YYEEEE. The V gene lost 5 bases and the J gene lost 8 bases, with 11 bases spanning the gap. The CDR3 runs 12 residues. The chain's CDR3 is CASSPGWDEQFF. As DNA, the CDR3 is TGTGCCAGCAGTCCAGGGTGGGATGAGCAGTTCTTC. Full variable domain (rest looked up from reference TRBV5-6 and TRBJ2-1): DAGVTQSPTHLIKTRGQQVTLRCSPKSGHDTVSWYQQALGQGPQFIFQYYEEEERQRGNFPDRFSGHQFPNYSSELNVNALLLGDSALYLCASSPGWDEQFFGPGTRLTVL.

The V and J genes are TRBV28 and TRBJ1-5; D uncertain. Germline lookup yields CDR1 MDHEN and CDR2 SYDVKM. The V end lost 6 bases, the J end lost 3 bases, and 6 bases lay between the germline ends. The CDR3 has 12 amino acids. The CDR3 DNA reads as TGTGCCAGCAGGCTTTACAATCAGCCCCAGCATTTT. Translating gives CASRLYNQPQHF.

This clone was observed a handful of times. The chain couples TRBV30 to TRBJ1-1; D is undetermined. The germline V gene encodes CDR1 GTSNPN and CDR2 SVGIG (reference sequence). V was cut by 2 bases and J by 1 base, with 8 bases left in between. The length of the CDR3 is 13 residues. The DNA for the CDR3 is TGTGCCTGGAGTACAGACCGGAACACTGAAGCTTTCTTT. This codes for CAWSTDRNTEAFF.

This chain links TRBV27 with TRBJ2-7; weak D call: TRBD1 (6 bases). CDR1 MNHEY and CDR2 SMNVEV come from the germline V gene (reference sequence). CDR3 length equals 12 residues. V was trimmed by 6 bases and J by 4 bases, leaving 10 bases between them. The CDR3: CASRDREYEQYF. CDR3 in DNA: TGTGCCAGCAGGGACAGAGAATACGAGCAGTACTTC.

In this sample, this clone turned up a few times. The genes are TRBV2 and TRBJ1-2; no reliable D call. CDR1 and CDR2 from the germline V gene are SNHLY and FYNNEI. Trimming stripped 0 bases from V and 6 bases from J, with 8 bases between. CDR3 length: 13 residues. The CDR3 here is CASSEAQGNGYTF. The CDR3 DNA reads as TGTGCCAGCAGTGAAGCCCAAGGGAATGGCTACACCTTC.

This clone occurred a few times. The genes are TRBV29-1 and TRBJ1-5, with 7 bases aligning to TRBD1. CDR1 and CDR2 from the germline V gene are SQVTM and ANQGSEA. The CDR3 extends over 13 amino acids. The junction had 8 bases not matched to a gene; V was cut back by 5 bases and J by 7 bases. CDR3 sequence reads: CSVLQGREQPQHF. CDR3 in DNA: TGCAGCGTTCTACAGGGGCGGGAACAGCCCCAGCATTTT. The variable domain in full, with the rest retrieved from reference TRBV29-1 and TRBJ1-5, is SAVISQKPSRDICQRGTSLTIQCQVDSQVTMMFWYRQQPGQSLTLIATANQGSEATYESGFVIDKFPISRPNLTFSTLTVSNMSPEDSSIYLCSVLQGREQPQHFGDGTRLSIL.

This chain joins TRBV5-6 and TRBJ1-2; the D is unclear. The germline gives CDR1 SGHDT, CDR2 YYEEEE. The CDR3 extends over 12 amino acids. V was trimmed by 0 bases and J by 5 bases, leaving 5 bases between them. In nucleotides, the CDR3 is TGTGCCAGCAGCTTGGCCCCATATGGCTACACCTTC. It translates to CASSLAPYGYTF.

This chain uses TRBV6-1 with TRBJ2-3; the D is unclear. Between the trimmed V and J ends, which lost 4 bases and 4 bases, there was a span of 6 bases. CDR1 and CDR2 from the germline V gene are MNHNS and SASEGT. The CDR3 totals 12 residues. DNA of the CDR3: TGTGCCAGCAGTGTCCGATCAGATACGCAGTATTTT. Its protein product is CASSVRSDTQYF.

This chain links TRBV9 with TRBJ2-1, with 8 bases identical to TRBD2. The CDR3 is 16 amino acids. The germline gives CDR1 SGDLS, CDR2 YYNGEE. V shed 3 bases and J 4 bases; nucleotides not matched to a gene: 9. The CDR3 sequence: CASSGSREGSYNEQFF. Here the CDR3 DNA reads TGTGCCAGCAGCGGGAGCCGGGAGGGGTCTTACAATGAGCAGTTCTTC.

This clone was picked up a small number of times. The genes are TRBV7-2 and TRBJ2-1; 11 bases line up with TRBD2. V lost 3 bases to trimming and J lost 4 bases; unmatched junction nucleotides: 5. This CDR3 has 16 residues. From germline, CDR1 is SGHTA and CDR2 FQGNSA. In DNA, the CDR3 is TGTGCCAGCAGCTTCGCTAGCGGGGGGACTTACAATGAGCAGTTCTTC. Translation: CASSFASGGTYNEQFF.

V gene TRBV20-1 combines with J gene TRBJ2-1; D gene ambiguous. CDR1 and CDR2 (germline): DFQATT, SNEGSKA (reference sequence). The V gene lost 5 bases and the J gene lost 4 bases, with 3 bases spanning the gap. The CDR3 consists of 10 residues. The CDR3 loop reads CSALYNEQFF. CDR3 DNA: TGCAGTGCTCTTTACAATGAGCAGTTCTTC.

J is TRBJ2-7 and V is TRBV30; D remains ambiguous. CDR1 is GTSNPN and CDR2 is SVGIG in the germline V gene (reference sequence). Trimming removed 3 bases from V and 2 bases from J, with 8 bases in between. There are 12 residues in the CDR3. CDR3 nucleotide sequence: TGTGCCTGGAGAGGTCAGACCTACGAGCAGTACTTC. Residues: CAWRGQTYEQYF.